Listed here is a single T cell receptor (beta chain). What it recognizes is unknown. V was shortened by 0 bases and J by 4 bases, with 13 bases between the two germline ends. Germline V gene data show CDR1 as DFQATT and CDR2 as SNEGSKA (reference sequence). The CDR3 spans 14 residues. This specimen comes from a study of breast tumors, draining lymph nodes, adjacent tissues. The study, taken as a whole, reports: Compared with basal-like, luminal-like tumors shared significantly more repertoire with nontumor tissue. Tumor repertoires ranked between lymph nodes and nontumor tissue in diversity, with V and J gene preferences.

From the multiplex PCR reads, TCRdb called clonotypes with MiXCR, one entry per CDR3 protein. The sample lists around 140,000 distinct CDR3 sequences, about 22% seen once, with roughly 2.7% in the top ten. Samples came from axillary lymph nodes draining the breast cancer. The genes are TRBV20-1 and TRBJ2-7; D is perhaps TRBD2 (6 bases). Material: axillary lymph node tissue. The receptor was isolated from a female donor with breast cancer. Some clones in this sample may be carry-over from other donors' samples. The CDR3 is CSARDRLVRYEQYF. In DNA, the CDR3 is TGCAGTGCTAGAGATAGACTAGTTCGGTACGAGCAGTACTTC.